These T cell receptor beta chains were read from a single sample in a study of CD8 T cells in Susac syndrome. TCRdb analysed the immunoSEQ multiplex PCR reads with MiXCR anew, one entry per CDR3 protein. Here the sample spans under 200,000 distinct CDR3 sequences, 85% to 95% being singletons. The source material was CD4+ T cells from PBMCs. Every receptor here comes from a human donor in good health. CDR3s include the opening cysteine and the closing phenylalanine or tryptophan. Each record gives: J gene, V gene, D gene, clone size, CDR3 protein, CDR3 DNA. A D gene is named only where the DNA matches it firmly. Clone size, where shown, is once, few, many, or a class for clones that have expanded.

J: TRBJ1-2; V: TRBV23-1; D: NA; size: NA; CDR3: CASSQSGRAGYGYTF; DNA: TGCGCCAGCAGTCAATCGGGTAGGGCTGGCTATGGCTACACCTTC
J: TRBJ2-1; V: TRBV11-2; D: TRBD2; size: NA; CDR3: CASSLGGTSGMDEQFF; DNA: TGTGCCAGCAGCTTAGGAGGGACTAGCGGGATGGATGAGCAGTTCTTC
J: TRBJ2-4; V: TRBV12-3/TRBV12-4; D: NA; size: once; CDR3: CASNQAVTGDIQYF; DNA: TGTGCCAGCAATCAGGCCGTAACTGGGGACATTCAGTACTTC
J: TRBJ2-1; V: TRBV9; D: TRBD2; size: NA; CDR3: CASSIAGRGEQFF; DNA: TGTGCCAGCAGCATCGCTGGGCGGGGGGAGCAGTTCTTC
J: TRBJ2-3; V: TRBV5-6; D: TRBD2; size: NA; CDR3: CASSLWEGITDTQYF; DNA: TGTGCCAGCAGCTTGTGGGAGGGGATCACAGATACGCAGTATTTT
J: TRBJ2-1; V: TRBV15; D: NA; size: NA; CDR3: CATQDPNSYNEQFF; DNA: TGTGCCACCCAAGATCCTAACTCCTACAATGAGCAGTTCTTC
J: TRBJ2-5; V: TRBV7-9; D: NA; size: NA; CDR3: CASSYNYQETQYF; DNA: TGTGCCAGCAGCTATAACTACCAAGAGACCCAGTACTTC
J: TRBJ2-1; V: TRBV30; D: TRBD1; size: NA; CDR3: CAWSVGQGVVNEQFF; DNA: TGTGCCTGGAGTGTTGGACAGGGGGTGGTAAATGAGCAGTTCTTC
J: TRBJ1-5; V: TRBV15; D: NA; size: NA; CDR3: CATSRDTTANQPQHF; DNA: TGTGCCACCAGCAGAGATACGACGGCCAATCAGCCCCAGCATTTT
J: TRBJ2-7; V: TRBV6-5; D: TRBD1; size: NA; CDR3: CASSRHDRGNYEQYF; DNA: TGTGCCAGCAGCCGCCACGACAGGGGAAACTACGAGCAGTACTTC
J: TRBJ2-1; V: TRBV3-1; D: NA; size: NA; CDR3: CASSSGWSSYNEQFF; DNA: TGTGCCAGCAGCTCCGGTTGGAGCTCCTACAATGAGCAGTTCTTC
J: TRBJ1-1; V: TRBV18; D: NA; size: NA; CDR3: CASSPQSGDTEAFF; DNA: TGTGCCAGCTCACCACAAAGCGGGGACACTGAAGCTTTCTTT
J: TRBJ2-2; V: TRBV12-3/TRBV12-4; D: NA; size: NA; CDR3: CASSLNSYTGELFF; DNA: TGTGCCAGCAGTTTAAACAGTTACACCGGGGAGCTGTTTTTT
J: TRBJ2-1; V: TRBV19; D: TRBD2; size: NA; CDR3: CASSMASGAHNEQFF; DNA: TGTGCCAGTAGTATGGCTAGCGGGGCCCACAATGAGCAGTTCTTC
J: TRBJ1-2; V: TRBV7-2; D: NA; size: NA; CDR3: CASSLAVTIYGYTF; DNA: TGTGCCAGCAGCTTAGCAGTGACGATATATGGCTACACCTTC
J: TRBJ2-1; V: TRBV29-1; D: TRBD1; size: NA; CDR3: CSVARTGVGNEQFF; DNA: TGCAGCGTTGCCCGGACAGGGGTAGGCAATGAGCAGTTCTTC
J: TRBJ2-3; V: TRBV7-2; D: NA; size: NA; CDR3: CASSAHTDTQYF; DNA: TGTGCCAGCAGCGCCCACACAGATACGCAGTATTTT
J: TRBJ1-2; V: TRBV12-3/TRBV12-4; D: TRBD1; size: NA; CDR3: CASSWGQGPHGYTF; DNA: TGTGCCAGCAGCTGGGGACAGGGGCCCCATGGCTACACCTTC
J: TRBJ2-3; V: TRBV7-9; D: TRBD1; size: NA; CDR3: CASSLLGQGLDTQYF; DNA: TGTGCCAGCAGCTTACTAGGACAGGGGCTAGATACGCAGTATTTT
J: TRBJ2-7; V: TRBV6-2/TRBV6-3; D: NA; size: NA; CDR3: CASSPQYEQYF; DNA: TGTGCCAGCAGTCCCCAATACGAGCAGTACTTC
J: TRBJ2-1; V: TRBV29-1; D: TRBD2; size: NA; CDR3: CSVSRVSGRPGENEQFF; DNA: TGCAGCGTCTCCCGGGTTAGCGGGAGGCCCGGCGAGAATGAGCAGTTCTTC
J: TRBJ2-6; V: TRBV28; D: NA; size: NA; CDR3: CASNPTISGANVLTF; DNA: TGTGCCAGCAACCCTACCATCTCTGGGGCCAACGTCCTGACTTTC